Listed below are T cell receptor beta chains from one sample, sequenced in a study of cytomegalovirus exposure and HLA in healthy donors. Data came from immunoSEQ multiplex PCR; TCRdb stores just in-frame clones and leaves some out. The sample yields over 130,000 clones, approximately 84% seen once. The material sequenced was PBMCs. These receptor sequences come from a man under 40 in good health and CMV-seropositive. Each CDR3 is given with its conserved first and last residue.

V,J,CDR3
TRBV18,TRBJ1-1,CASSPLITVGGNTEAFF
TRBV7-9,TRBJ2-1,CASSLVTDSYNEQFF
TRBV7-6,TRBJ1-1,CASSPWTGNTEAFF
TRBV12-5,TRBJ2-2,CASGRDSSNTGELFF
TRBV30,TRBJ2-2,CAVGNSGHTGELFF
TRBV6-1,TRBJ2-7,CASSEASGSSYEQYF
TRBV6-5,TRBJ1-4,CASSRSGQGYEKLFF
TRBV19,TRBJ1-5,CASSIREGTGGQPQHF
TRBV2,TRBJ2-6,CASSAGTGANVLTF
TRBV7-6,TRBJ2-7,CASSSRPGQGGDEQYF
TRBV11-1,TRBJ2-1,CASSLYPGQVYYNEQFF
TRBV10-2,NA,CASSESWGPYEQYF
TRBV10-2,TRBJ2-5,CASRSGGSQETQYF
TRBV28,TRBJ1-1,CASSHTGGYLNTEAFF
TRBV4-1,TRBJ1-2,CASSQEDRVSGYTF